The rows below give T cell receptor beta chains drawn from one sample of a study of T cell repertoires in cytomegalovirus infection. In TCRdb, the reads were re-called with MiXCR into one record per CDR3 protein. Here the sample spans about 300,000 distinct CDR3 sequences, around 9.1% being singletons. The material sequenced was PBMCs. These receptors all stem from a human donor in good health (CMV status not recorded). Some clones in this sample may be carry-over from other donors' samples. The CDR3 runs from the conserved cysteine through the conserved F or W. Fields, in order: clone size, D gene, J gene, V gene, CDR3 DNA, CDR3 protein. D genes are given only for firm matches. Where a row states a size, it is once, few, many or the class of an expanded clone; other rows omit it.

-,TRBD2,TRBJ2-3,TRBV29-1,TGCAGCGCGGGGGGGACCTTAAGCACAGATACGCAGTATTTT,CSAGGTLSTDTQYF
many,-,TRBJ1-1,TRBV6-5,TGTGCCAGCAGTTACGCCAGAGTGAACACTGAAGCTTTCTTT,CASSYARVNTEAFF
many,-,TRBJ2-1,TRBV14,TGTGCCAGCAGCCTCGAAACACGGAGTTTGTCCTACAATGAGCAGTTCTTC,CASSLETRSLSYNEQFF
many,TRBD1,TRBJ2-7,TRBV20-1,TGCAGTGCTACAGAAAACCGGGACAGCCGATACTTC,CSATENRDSRYF
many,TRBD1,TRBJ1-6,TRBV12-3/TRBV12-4,TGTGCCAGCAGTTCGCTGGGACAGTATTCACCCCTCCACTTT,CASSSLGQYSPLHF
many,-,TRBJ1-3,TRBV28,TGTGCCAGCAGTTTAGAGCCATTAACTGGAAACACCATATATTTT,CASSLEPLTGNTIYF
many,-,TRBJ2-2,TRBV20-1,TGCAGTGCTAGATCGGGGTTGGGCACCGGGGAGCTGTTTTTT,CSARSGLGTGELFF
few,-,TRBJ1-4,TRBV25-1,TGTGCCAGCGCTTTAGGGGGGAATGAAAAACTGTTTTTT,CASALGGNEKLFF
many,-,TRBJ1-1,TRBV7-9,TGTGCCAGCAGCCCCGGGCGCTTGAACACTGAAGCTTTCTTT,CASSPGRLNTEAFF
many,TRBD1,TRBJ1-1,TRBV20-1,TGCAGTGCCAGAGAACTGACAGGGTTGAACACTGAAGCTTTCTTT,CSARELTGLNTEAFF
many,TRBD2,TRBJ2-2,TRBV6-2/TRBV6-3,TGTGCCAGCAGTTACTCGGCTAGCGGGGAAAAGAACACCGGGGAGCTGTTTTTT,CASSYSASGEKNTGELFF
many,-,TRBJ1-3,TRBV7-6,TGTGCCAGCAGCTTATCTGGGACAAGAAGGGACACCATATATTTT,CASSLSGTRRDTIYF
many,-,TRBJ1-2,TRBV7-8,TGTGCCAGCAGCTTAAGGGTCGACAGCAACTATGGCTACACCTTC,CASSLRVDSNYGYTF
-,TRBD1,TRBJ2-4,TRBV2,TGTGCCGGACAGGGGCCTCCCGGGAACATTCAGTACTTC,CAGQGPPGNIQYF
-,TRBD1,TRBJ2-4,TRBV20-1,TGCAGTGCTAGAGCCCAAAGCGTAGGACAGGGGGACATTCAGTACTTC,CSARAQSVGQGDIQYF
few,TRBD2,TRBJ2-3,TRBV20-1,TGCAGTGCTAGGGTAGCGGGGGGGCCAGTCAATACTCCAGATACGCAGTATTTT,CSARVAGGPVNTPDTQYF
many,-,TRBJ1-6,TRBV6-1,TGTGCCAGCAGTTGGACACCTGATAATTCACCCCTCCACTTT,CASSWTPDNSPLHF